This entry lists 13 T cell receptor beta chains sequenced from one sample in a study of blood T cell repertoires in COVID-19. Libraries were prepared by immunoSEQ multiplex PCR; TCRdb keeps only in-frame clonotypes and omits some of them. This table has tens of thousands of clones, around 92% appearing once. Material: peripheral blood. Receptor source: a woman aged 50 to 60 in a cohort sampled during active COVID-19.

This chain joins TRBV30 and TRBJ1-1, with D tentatively TRBD1 (6 bases). The CDR3 is 14 amino acids. V shed 4 bases and J shed 4 bases, with 16 bases lying between them. Germline CDR1 reads GTSNPN; CDR2 reads SVGIG (reference sequence). Here the CDR3 reads CAWNRGIGGTEAFF. The CDR3 bases are TGTGCCTGGAATAGGGGGATCGGAGGCACTGAAGCTTTCTTT.

The J gene is TRBJ1-4, the V gene TRBV2; 9 nucleotides match TRBD1. The CDR3 totals 14 residues. V was pared by 7 bases and J by 7 bases, with 7 bases of the junction left unmatched. Per germline, CDR1 SNHLY and CDR2 FYNNEI. CDR3 protein: CASIPGTGFEKLFF. In nucleotides, the CDR3 is TGTGCCAGCATTCCTGGGACAGGGTTTGAAAAACTGTTTTTT.

V gene TRBV28 combines with J gene TRBJ1-1; 8 positions agree with TRBD1. Germline CDR1 is MDHEN and CDR2 is SYDVKM. This CDR3 has 13 amino acids. Losses at the gene ends were 6 bases for V and 10 bases for J; bases not matched to a gene: 10. This chain's CDR3 is CASRDGQGRSAFF. Here the CDR3 DNA reads TGTGCCAGCAGAGACGGACAGGGTCGGTCAGCTTTCTTT.

In DNA form, the CDR3 reads TGTGCCAGCAGCTTGTTTTCAGGGGGCCAAGAGACCCAGTACTTC. It translates to CASSLFSGGQETQYF. The chain couples TRBV5-4 to TRBJ2-5; TRBD1 matches 7 bases. The CDR3 spans 15 residues. V gave up 1 base and J gave up 1 base; unmatched junction bases: 4. Germline CDR1 reads SGHNT; CDR2 reads YYREEE (reference sequence).

The chain recombines TRBV7-9 with TRBJ2-5; D unresolved. V was shortened by 2 bases and J by 0 bases, with 7 bases between the two germline ends. CDR3 length: 14 amino acids. Germline V CDR1 and CDR2: SEHNR, FQNEAQ (reference sequence). DNA of the CDR3: TGTGCCAGCAGCTTATTCCAGGACCAAGAGACCCAGTACTTC. Amino acids: CASSLFQDQETQYF.

The chain couples TRBV6-5 to TRBJ2-1; TRBD2 agrees at 12 bases. In germline, CDR1 is MNHEY, CDR2 SVGAGI. The V gene end was trimmed by 6 bases and the J gene end by 7 bases; junction bases not matched to a gene: 7. This CDR3 is 15 amino acids long. CDR3 sequence: CASRLAGGPMNEQFF. Written as DNA, the CDR3 is TGTGCCAGCAGGCTAGCGGGAGGGCCGATGAATGAGCAGTTCTTC.

This clone turned up a few times. The chain employs TRBV5-1 and TRBJ1-5, with D uncertain. V lost 4 bases, J lost 6 bases, and 14 bases lay in between. The CDR3 loop spans 14 amino acids. CDR1 is SGHRS, CDR2 YFSETQ, per germline. The CDR3 loop is CASSPGGWGQPQHF. In DNA form, the CDR3 reads TGCGCCAGCAGCCCGGGCGGGTGGGGTCAGCCCCAGCATTTT.

The rearrangement joins TRBV4-1 to TRBJ2-3; TRBD2 might be the D (6 bases). Trimming removed 1 base at V and 2 bases at J, with 13 bases between. Germline V gene lookup returns CDR1 MGHRA and CDR2 YSYEKL. CDR3 length: 16 amino acids. The DNA for the CDR3 is TGCGCCAGCAGCCAAGCCACGACTAGATACACAGATACGCAGTATTTT. Translation: CASSQATTRYTDTQYF.

The V gene is TRBV6-5, the J gene TRBJ2-3; a weak D match, TRBD1 (6 bases). This CDR3 contains 13 residues. Trimming pared 7 bases from V and 7 bases from J, leaving 15 bases between. Germline V gene lookup returns CDR1 MNHEY and CDR2 SVGAGI. The CDR3 reads CASTATTGHTQYF. For the CDR3, the DNA is TGTGCCAGCACCGCGACGACAGGACATACGCAGTATTTT.

The chain carries TRBV5-1 and TRBJ2-7; perhaps TRBD1 as D (5 bases). The germline CDR1 and CDR2 sequences are SGHRS and YFSETQ. The CDR3 is made up of 17 amino acids. V was shortened by 2 bases and J by 6 bases, with 24 bases between the two germline ends. CDR3 loop: CASSFNQDTEERAEQYF. The CDR3 bases are TGCGCCAGCAGCTTTAATCAGGACACCGAAGAACGAGCCGAGCAGTACTTC.

The V call is TRBV5-8, the J call TRBJ1-2; D not certain. The V and J ends lost 0 bases and 0 bases respectively, with 9 bases between them. The CDR3 totals 15 residues. Germline V gives CDR1 SGHTS, CDR2 YDEGEE. The CDR3 here is CASSLVAPSNYGYTF. As DNA, the CDR3 is TGTGCCAGCAGCTTGGTAGCACCATCTAACTATGGCTACACCTTC.

This clone was detected only once. The chain uses TRBV3-1 (or the pseudogene TRBV3-2) and TRBJ1-1, with 9 bases lining up with TRBD1. The CDR3 has 14 amino acids. J was trimmed by 5 bases and V by 4 bases; bases with no gene match: 5. Per germline, CDR1 LGHDT and CDR2 YNNKEL (reference sequence). Here the CDR3 DNA reads TGTGCCAGCAGCCCCGGACAGGGGTCGACTGAAGCTTTCTTT. Translated, it gives CASSPGQGSTEAFF.

The V gene is TRBV9, the J gene TRBJ1-3; perhaps TRBD1 as D (5 bases). Per the germline V gene, CDR1 is SGDLS and CDR2 is YYNGEE. V lost 4 bases to trimming and J lost 2 bases, with 13 bases between them. The CDR3 is 15 residues long. The CDR3 nucleotides read TGTGCCAGCAGCCCCAGGGTGTTACCTGGAAACACCATATATTTT. Translating gives CASSPRVLPGNTIYF.